This T cell receptor (beta chain) was identified in a study of STAT5B mutations in CD4+ large granular lymphocyte leukemia. V was shortened by 6 bases and J by 3 bases, with 14 bases between the two germline ends. There are 13 residues in the CDR3. Germline CDR1 reads SQVTM; CDR2 reads ANQGSEA. Comments on this clone: What it binds is unknown.

Broader study findings: TRBV06-family usage was enriched in top patient clones (8/27) versus controls (2/35). 25% of private leukemic clonotypes occurred rarely in other patients' non-leukemic repertoires.

Assay: immunoSEQ multiplex PCR; the TCRdb copy retains only in-frame clones and omits some. The sample comprises 20,000 to 25,000 clones, 70% of which are singletons, and approximately 31% rests with the top ten. Buffy coats from healthy blood donors served as controls. Input material: CD4+ T cells from blood buffy coats. This receptor was obtained from a human donor in good health. V and J are TRBV29-1 and TRBJ2-5; TRBD1 might be the D (5 bases). CDR3 residues: CSVKGASKETQYF. CDR3 DNA: TGCAGCGTCAAAGGGGCCAGTAAAGAGACCCAGTACTTC.